Each of the 4 T cell receptor beta chains below was sequenced from the same sample in a study of cytomegalovirus exposure and HLA in healthy donors. PCR used 60 Vbeta primers and 13 Jbeta primers. The repertoire was sequenced with immunoSEQ multiplex PCR; TCRdb's copy has only in-frame clones and lacks some. The specimen's table records about 210,000 clones. The source material was PBMCs. Receptor source: a woman aged 30 to 39 in good health and CMV-seropositive.

The V call is TRBV6-5, the J call TRBJ1-2, with 8 bases fitting TRBD1. After removal of 0 bases from V and 4 bases from J, the junction contained 4 bases not matched to a gene. The CDR3 totals 15 residues. CDR1 is MNHEY, CDR2 SVGAGI, per germline. CDR3 DNA sequence: TGTGCCAGCAGTTACTCATCAGGGGGCGGCTATGGCTACACCTTC. Amino acids: CASSYSSGGGYGYTF.

J is TRBJ2-7 and V is TRBV28, with 16 nucleotides matching TRBD2. V trimming: 8 bases; J trimming: 2 bases; junction bases outside the gene matches: 9. Germline-derived CDR1 and CDR2 are MDHEN and SYDVKM. The CDR3 is 17 amino acids. This chain's CDR3 is CASGPPGLAGGAYEQYF. The CDR3 nucleotides are TGTGCCAGCGGCCCTCCGGGACTAGCGGGAGGGGCCTACGAGCAGTACTTC. Full variable domain (rest looked up from reference TRBV28 and TRBJ2-7): DVKVTQSSRYLVKRTGEKVFLECVQDMDHENMFWYRQDPGLGLRLIYFSYDVKMKEKGDIPEGYSVSREKKERFSLILESASTNQTSMYLCASGPPGLAGGAYEQYFGPGTRLTVT.

The chain joins TRBV9 to TRBJ2-2; 11 bases are a match to TRBD2. After removal of 3 bases from V and 10 bases from J, the junction contained 8 bases not matched to a gene. The CDR3 covers 15 residues. Germline V gene lookup returns CDR1 SGDLS and CDR2 YYNGEE. The CDR3 DNA sequence: TGTGCCAGCAGCGCGACTAGCGGGGCGTCCGTGGAGCTGTTTTTT. It codes for CASSATSGASVELFF.

This chain joins TRBV19 and TRBJ1-5; TRBD1 aligns across 10 bases. Unmatched junction bases numbered 5, after V lost 5 bases and J lost 1 base. This CDR3 spans 16 amino acids. The germline V gene encodes CDR1 LNHDA and CDR2 SQIVND (reference sequence). The chain's CDR3 is CASSPGTGVSNQPQHF. CDR3 nucleotides: TGTGCCAGTAGTCCAGGGACAGGGGTGAGCAATCAGCCCCAGCATTTT.